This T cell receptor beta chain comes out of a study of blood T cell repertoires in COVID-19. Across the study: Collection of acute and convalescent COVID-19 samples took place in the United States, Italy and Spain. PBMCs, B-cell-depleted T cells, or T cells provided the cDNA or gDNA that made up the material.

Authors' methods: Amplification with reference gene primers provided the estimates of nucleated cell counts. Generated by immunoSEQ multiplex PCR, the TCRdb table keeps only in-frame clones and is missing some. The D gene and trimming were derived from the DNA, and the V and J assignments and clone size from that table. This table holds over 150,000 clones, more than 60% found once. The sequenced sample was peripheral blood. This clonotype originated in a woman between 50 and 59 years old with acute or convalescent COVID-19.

CDR3 nucleotides: TGTGCCAGCAGCTTAGACAGGCCCTCTGGAAACACCATATATTTT. Its translation is CASSLDRPSGNTIYF. V is TRBV7-2 and J is TRBJ1-3; possible D gene TRBD1, 5 bases. The germline V and J ends were trimmed by 1 base and 0 bases, with 7 bases remaining between them. The CDR3 extends over 15 amino acids. From germline, CDR1 is SGHTA and CDR2 FQGNSA.